This TCR beta chain was observed in a study of T cell changes during pregnancy in multiple sclerosis. Repertoires were generated with immunoSEQ multiplex PCR, while TCRdb's copy carries only in-frame clones and drops some. The data contain 35,000 to 55,000 clones, around 92% of them singletons. The V and J ends lost 3 bases and 6 bases, in that order; junction bases with no gene match: 8. Per germline, CDR1 MNHEY and CDR2 SVGAGI. The CDR3 runs 15 residues. The gene calls are TRBV6-5 and TRBJ1-2; TRBD1 aligns across 9 bases. This clonotype originated in a female donor with multiple sclerosis, enrolled in a pregnancy study. The sequences come from CD4+ T cells from peripheral blood mononuclear cells, collected in the third trimester of pregnancy. CDR3 nucleotide sequence: TGTGCCAGCAGTTATCGGCCCACAGGGGGCGATGGCTACACCTTC. It is translated as CASSYRPTGGDGYTF.